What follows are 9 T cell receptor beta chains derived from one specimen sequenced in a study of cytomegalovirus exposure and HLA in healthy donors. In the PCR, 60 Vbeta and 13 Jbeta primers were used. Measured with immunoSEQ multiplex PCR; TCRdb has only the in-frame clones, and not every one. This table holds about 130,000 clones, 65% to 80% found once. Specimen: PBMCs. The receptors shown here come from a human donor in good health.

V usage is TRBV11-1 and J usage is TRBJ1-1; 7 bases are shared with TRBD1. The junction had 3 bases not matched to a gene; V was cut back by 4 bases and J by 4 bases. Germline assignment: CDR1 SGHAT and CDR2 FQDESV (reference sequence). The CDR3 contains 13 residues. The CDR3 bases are TGTGCCAGCAGCTCGTGGGACAGCACTGAAGCTTTCTTT. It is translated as CASSSWDSTEAFF.

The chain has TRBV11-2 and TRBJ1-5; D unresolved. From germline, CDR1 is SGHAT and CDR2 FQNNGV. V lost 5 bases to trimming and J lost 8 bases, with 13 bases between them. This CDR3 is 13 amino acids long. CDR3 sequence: CASSHAGREPQHF. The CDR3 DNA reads TGTGCCAGCAGCCATGCAGGTCGTGAGCCCCAGCATTTT. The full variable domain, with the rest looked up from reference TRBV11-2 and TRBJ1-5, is EAGVAQSPRYKIIEKRQSVAFWCNPISGHATLYWYQQILGQGPKLLIQFQNNGVVDDSQLPKDRFSAERLKGVDSTLKIQPAKLEDSAVYLCASSHAGREPQHFGDGTRLSIL.

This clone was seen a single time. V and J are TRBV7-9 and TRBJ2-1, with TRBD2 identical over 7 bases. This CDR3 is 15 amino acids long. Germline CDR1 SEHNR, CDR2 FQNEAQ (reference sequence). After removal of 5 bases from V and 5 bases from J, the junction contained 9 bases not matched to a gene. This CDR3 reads CASSAPPSGNNEQFF. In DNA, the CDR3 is TGTGCCAGCAGCGCCCCCCCTAGCGGAAACAATGAGCAGTTCTTC.

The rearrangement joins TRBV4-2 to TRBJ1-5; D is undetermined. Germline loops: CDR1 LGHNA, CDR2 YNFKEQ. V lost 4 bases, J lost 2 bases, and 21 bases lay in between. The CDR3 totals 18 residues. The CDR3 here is CASSPEAPDIFGNQPQHF. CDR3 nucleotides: TGTGCCAGCAGCCCCGAAGCCCCCGACATTTTTGGCAATCAGCCCCAGCATTTT.

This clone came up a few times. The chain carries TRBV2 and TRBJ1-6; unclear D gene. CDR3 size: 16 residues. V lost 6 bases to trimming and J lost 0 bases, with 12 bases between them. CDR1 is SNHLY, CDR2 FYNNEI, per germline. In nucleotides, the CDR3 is TGTGCCAGCAGCCGGGGTTTCAGCTCCTATAATTCACCCCTCCACTTT. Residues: CASSRGFSSYNSPLHF.

Here the CDR3 reads CASSLDGPGYGYTF. The CDR3 DNA is TGTGCCAGCAGCTTAGATGGTCCGGGCTATGGCTACACCTTC. This rearrangement joins TRBV11-2 to TRBJ1-2; D not resolved. The V end was cut by 0 bases, the J end by 4 bases, with 9 bases between. The CDR3 runs 14 residues. CDR1 and CDR2 (germline): SGHAT, FQNNGV.

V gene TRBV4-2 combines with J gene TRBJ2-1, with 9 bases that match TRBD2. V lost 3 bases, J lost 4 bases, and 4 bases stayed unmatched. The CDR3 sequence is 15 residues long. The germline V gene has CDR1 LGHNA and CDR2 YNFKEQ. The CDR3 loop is CASSHGAGGYNEQFF. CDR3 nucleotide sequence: TGTGCCAGCAGCCACGGCGCGGGGGGGTACAATGAGCAGTTCTTC.

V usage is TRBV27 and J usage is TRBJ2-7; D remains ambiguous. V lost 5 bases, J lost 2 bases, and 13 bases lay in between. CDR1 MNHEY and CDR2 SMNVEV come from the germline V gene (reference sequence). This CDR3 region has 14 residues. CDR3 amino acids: CASSPQPVTYEQYF. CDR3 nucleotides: TGTGCCAGCAGTCCCCAACCGGTAACCTACGAGCAGTACTTC.

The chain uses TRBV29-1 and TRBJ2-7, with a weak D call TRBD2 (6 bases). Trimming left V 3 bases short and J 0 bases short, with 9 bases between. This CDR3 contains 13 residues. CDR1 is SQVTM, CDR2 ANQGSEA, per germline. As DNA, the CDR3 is TGCAGCGTTGAGACGACTAGCTCCTACGAGCAGTACTTC. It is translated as CSVETTSSYEQYF.